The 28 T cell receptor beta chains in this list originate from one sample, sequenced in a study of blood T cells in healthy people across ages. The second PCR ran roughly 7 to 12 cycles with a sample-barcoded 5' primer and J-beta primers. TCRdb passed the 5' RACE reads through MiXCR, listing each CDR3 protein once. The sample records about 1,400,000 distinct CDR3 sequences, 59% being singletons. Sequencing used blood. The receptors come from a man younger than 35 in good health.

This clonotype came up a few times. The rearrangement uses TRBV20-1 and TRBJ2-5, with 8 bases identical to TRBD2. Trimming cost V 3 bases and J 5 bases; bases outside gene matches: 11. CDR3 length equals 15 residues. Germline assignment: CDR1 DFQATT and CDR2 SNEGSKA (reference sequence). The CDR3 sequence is CSARMSASGWETQYF. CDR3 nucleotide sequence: TGCAGTGCTAGGATGTCGGCTAGCGGGTGGGAGACCCAGTACTTC.

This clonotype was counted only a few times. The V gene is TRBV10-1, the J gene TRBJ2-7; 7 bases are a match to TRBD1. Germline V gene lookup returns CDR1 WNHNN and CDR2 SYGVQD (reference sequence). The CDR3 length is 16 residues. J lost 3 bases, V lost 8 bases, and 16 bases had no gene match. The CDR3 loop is CASFPSPDTGDYEQYF. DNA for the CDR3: TGCGCCAGCTTCCCCTCCCCCGACACAGGGGACTACGAGCAGTACTTC.

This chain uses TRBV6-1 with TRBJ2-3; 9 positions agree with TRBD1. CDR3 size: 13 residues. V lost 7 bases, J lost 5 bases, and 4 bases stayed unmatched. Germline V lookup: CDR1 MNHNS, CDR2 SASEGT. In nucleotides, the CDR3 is TGTGCCAGCATGGGACAGGGAAAAGATACGCAGTATTTT. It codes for CASMGQGKDTQYF.

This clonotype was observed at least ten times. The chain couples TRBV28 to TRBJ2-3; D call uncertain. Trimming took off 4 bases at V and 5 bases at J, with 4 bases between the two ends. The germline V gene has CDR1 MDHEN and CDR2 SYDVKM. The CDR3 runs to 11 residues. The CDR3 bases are TGTGCCAGCAGTTGGGGAGATACGCAGTATTTT. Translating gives CASSWGDTQYF.

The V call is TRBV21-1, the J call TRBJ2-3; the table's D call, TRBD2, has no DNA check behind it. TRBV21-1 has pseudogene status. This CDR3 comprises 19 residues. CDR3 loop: CASSKVGGAGGWVADTQYF. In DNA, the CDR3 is TGTGCCAGCAGCAAAGTGGGTGGAGCGGGAGGCTGGGTAGCAGATACGCAGTATTTT.

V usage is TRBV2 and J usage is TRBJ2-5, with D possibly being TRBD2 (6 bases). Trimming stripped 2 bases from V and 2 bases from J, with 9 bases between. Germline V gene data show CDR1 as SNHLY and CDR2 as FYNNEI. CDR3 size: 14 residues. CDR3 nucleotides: TGTGCCAGCAGTGAACGGGCGGGGCAAGAGACCCAGTACTTC. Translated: CASSERAGQETQYF.

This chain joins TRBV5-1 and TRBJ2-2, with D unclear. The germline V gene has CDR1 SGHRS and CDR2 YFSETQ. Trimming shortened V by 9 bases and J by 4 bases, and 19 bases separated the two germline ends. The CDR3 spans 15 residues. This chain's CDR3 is CATTPRSRGTGELFF. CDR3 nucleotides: TGCGCCACCACCCCAAGGAGTAGAGGCACCGGGGAGCTGTTTTTT. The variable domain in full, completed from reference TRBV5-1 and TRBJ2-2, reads KAGVTQTPRYLIKTRGQQVTLSCSPISGHRSVSWYQQTPGQGLQFLFEYFSETQRNKGNFPGRFSGRQFSNSRSEMNVSTLELGDSALYLCATTPRSRGTGELFFGEGSRLTVL.

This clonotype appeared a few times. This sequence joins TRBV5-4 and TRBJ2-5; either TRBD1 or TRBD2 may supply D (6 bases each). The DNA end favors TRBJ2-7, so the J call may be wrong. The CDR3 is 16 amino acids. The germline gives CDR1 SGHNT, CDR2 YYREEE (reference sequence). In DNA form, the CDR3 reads TGTGCCAGCAGCTCCTATGGGGTAGGGGGGCGGGTCGAGCAGTACTTC. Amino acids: CASSSYGVGGRVEQYF.

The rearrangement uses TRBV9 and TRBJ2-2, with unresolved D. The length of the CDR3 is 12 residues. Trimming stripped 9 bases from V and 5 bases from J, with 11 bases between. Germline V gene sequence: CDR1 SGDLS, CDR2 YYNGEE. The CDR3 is CATSDPTGELFF. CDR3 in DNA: TGTGCCACCTCCGACCCAACCGGGGAGCTGTTTTTT.

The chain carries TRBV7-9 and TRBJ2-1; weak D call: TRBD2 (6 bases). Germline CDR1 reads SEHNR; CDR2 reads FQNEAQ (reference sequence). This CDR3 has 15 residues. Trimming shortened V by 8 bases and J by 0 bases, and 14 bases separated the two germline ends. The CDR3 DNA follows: TGTGCCAGCTCCCGGGAGCCGAGCTCCTACAATGAGCAGTTCTTC. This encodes CASSREPSSYNEQFF.

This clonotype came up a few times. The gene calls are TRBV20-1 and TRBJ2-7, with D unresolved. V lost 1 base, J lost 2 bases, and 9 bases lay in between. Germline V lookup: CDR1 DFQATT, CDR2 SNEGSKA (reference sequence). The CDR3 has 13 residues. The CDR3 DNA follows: TGCAGTGCTAGAGGGGTAGCCACCTACGAGCAGTACTTC. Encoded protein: CSARGVATYEQYF.

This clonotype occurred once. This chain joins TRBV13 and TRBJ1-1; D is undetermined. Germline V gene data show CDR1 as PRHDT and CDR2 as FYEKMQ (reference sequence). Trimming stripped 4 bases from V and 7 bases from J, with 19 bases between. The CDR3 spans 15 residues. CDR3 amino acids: CASSSHLNSGNEAFF. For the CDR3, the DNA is TGTGCCAGCAGCTCCCATCTAAATTCGGGGAATGAAGCTTTCTTT.

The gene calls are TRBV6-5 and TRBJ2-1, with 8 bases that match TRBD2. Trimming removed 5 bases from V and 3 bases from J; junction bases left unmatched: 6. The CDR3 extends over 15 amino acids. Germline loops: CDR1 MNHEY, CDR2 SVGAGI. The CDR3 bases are TGTGCCAGCAGTCCGGTCAGCGGGGGCTACAATGAGCAGTTCTTC. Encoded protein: CASSPVSGGYNEQFF.

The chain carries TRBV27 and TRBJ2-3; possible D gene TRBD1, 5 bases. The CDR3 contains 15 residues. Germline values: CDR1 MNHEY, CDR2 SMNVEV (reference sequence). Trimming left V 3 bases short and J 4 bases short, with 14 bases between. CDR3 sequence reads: CASSLKGSLADTQYF. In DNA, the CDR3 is TGTGCCAGCAGTTTGAAGGGGTCGTTGGCAGATACGCAGTATTTT.

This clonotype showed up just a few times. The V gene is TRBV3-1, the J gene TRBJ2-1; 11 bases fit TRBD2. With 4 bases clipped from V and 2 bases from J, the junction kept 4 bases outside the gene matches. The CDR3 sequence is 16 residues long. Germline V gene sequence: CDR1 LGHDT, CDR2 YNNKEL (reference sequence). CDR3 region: CASSRRLAGPYNEQFF. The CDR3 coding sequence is TGTGCCAGCAGCCGGAGACTAGCGGGGCCCTACAATGAGCAGTTCTTC.

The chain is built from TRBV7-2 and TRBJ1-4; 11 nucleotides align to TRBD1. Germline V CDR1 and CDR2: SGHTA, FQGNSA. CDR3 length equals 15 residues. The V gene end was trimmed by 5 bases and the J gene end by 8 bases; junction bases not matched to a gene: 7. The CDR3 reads CASSKDRGRGEKLFF. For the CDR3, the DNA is TGTGCCAGCAGCAAGGACAGGGGGCGCGGAGAAAAACTGTTTTTT.

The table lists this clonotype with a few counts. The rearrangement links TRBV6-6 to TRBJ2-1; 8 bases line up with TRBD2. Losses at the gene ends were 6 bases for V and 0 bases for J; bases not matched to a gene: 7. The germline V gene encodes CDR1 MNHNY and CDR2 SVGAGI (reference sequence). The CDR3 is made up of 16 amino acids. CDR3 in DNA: TGTGCCAGCAGACCTAGCGGGCTAAGCTCCTACAATGAGCAGTTCTTC. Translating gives CASRPSGLSSYNEQFF.

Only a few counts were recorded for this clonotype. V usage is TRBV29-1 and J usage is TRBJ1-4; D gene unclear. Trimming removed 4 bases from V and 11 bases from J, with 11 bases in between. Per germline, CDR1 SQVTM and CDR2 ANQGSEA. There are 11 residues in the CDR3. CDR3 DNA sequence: TGCAGCGTTGGTTTAGGTTCGAAACTGTTTTTT. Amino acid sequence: CSVGLGSKLFF. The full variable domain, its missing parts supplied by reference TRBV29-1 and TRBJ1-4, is SAVISQKPSRDICQRGTSLTIQCQVDSQVTMMFWYRQQPGQSLTLIATANQGSEATYESGFVIDKFPISRPNLTFSTLTVSNMSPEDSSIYLCSVGLGSKLFFGSGTQLSVL.

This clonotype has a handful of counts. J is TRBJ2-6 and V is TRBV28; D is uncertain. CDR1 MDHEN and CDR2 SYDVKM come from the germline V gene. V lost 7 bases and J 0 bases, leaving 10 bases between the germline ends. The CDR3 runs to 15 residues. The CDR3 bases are TGTGCCAGCATGACCCTTAGCTCTGGGGCCAACGTCCTGACTTTC. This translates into CASMTLSSGANVLTF.

CDR3 amino acids: CSARKDEGLRNEQFF. In nucleotides, the CDR3 is TGCAGTGCTAGGAAGGATGAGGGTTTACGCAATGAGCAGTTCTTC. The chain links TRBV20-1 to TRBJ2-1, with D perhaps matching TRBD2 (5 bases). The CDR3 is 15 residues long. Germline V CDR1 and CDR2: DFQATT, SNEGSKA (reference sequence). Trimming stripped 3 bases from V and 6 bases from J, with 18 bases between.

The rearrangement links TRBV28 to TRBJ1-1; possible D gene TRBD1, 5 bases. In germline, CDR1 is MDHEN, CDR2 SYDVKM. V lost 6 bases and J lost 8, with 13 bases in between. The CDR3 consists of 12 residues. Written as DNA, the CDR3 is TGTGCCAGCAGGGGACCAGTTATCGAAGCTTTCTTT. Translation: CASRGPVIEAFF.

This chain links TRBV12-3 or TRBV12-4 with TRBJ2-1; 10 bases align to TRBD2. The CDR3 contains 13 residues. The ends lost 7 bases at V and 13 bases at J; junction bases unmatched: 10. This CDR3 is CASTSGGSETQFF. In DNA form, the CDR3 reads TGTGCCAGCACTAGCGGGGGCTCAGAGACCCAGTTCTTC.

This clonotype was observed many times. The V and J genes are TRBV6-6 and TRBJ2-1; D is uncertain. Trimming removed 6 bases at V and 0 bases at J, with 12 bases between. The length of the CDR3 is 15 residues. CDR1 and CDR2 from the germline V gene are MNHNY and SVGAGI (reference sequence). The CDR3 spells CASRKDGSSYNEQFF. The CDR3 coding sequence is TGTGCCAGCAGAAAGGACGGTTCCTCCTACAATGAGCAGTTCTTC.

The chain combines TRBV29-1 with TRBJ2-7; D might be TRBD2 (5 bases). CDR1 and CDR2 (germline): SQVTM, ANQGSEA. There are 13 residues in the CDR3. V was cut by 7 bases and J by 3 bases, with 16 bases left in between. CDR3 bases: TGCAGCGGCAGTAGGCCCGGGGACTACGAGCAGTACTTC. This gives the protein CSGSRPGDYEQYF.

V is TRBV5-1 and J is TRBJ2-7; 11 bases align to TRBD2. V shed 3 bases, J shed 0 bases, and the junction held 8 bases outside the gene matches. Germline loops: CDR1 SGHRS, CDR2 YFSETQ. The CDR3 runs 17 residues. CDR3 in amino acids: CASSWDATSGTSYEQYF. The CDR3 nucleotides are TGCGCCAGCAGCTGGGATGCGACTAGCGGGACCTCCTACGAGCAGTACTTC.

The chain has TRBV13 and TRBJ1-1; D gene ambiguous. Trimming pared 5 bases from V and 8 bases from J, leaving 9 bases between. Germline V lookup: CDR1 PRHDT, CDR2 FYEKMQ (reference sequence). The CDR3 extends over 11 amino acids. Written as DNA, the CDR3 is TGTGCCAGCAGCGGACCCGCAGAAGCTTTCTTT. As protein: CASSGPAEAFF.

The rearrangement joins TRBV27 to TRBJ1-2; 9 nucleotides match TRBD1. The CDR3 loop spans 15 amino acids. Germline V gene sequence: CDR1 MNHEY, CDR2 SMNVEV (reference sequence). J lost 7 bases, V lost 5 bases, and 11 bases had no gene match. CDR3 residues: CASSLASGTGSGYTF. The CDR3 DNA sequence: TGTGCCAGCAGTCTAGCGTCCGGGACAGGGTCTGGCTACACCTTC.

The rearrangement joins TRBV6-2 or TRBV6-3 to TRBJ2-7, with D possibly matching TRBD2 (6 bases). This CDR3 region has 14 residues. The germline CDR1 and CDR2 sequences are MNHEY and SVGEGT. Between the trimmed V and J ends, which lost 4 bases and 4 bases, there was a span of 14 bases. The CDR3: CASSWAGIGYEQYF. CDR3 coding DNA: TGTGCCAGCAGTTGGGCGGGGATCGGTTACGAGCAGTACTTC.